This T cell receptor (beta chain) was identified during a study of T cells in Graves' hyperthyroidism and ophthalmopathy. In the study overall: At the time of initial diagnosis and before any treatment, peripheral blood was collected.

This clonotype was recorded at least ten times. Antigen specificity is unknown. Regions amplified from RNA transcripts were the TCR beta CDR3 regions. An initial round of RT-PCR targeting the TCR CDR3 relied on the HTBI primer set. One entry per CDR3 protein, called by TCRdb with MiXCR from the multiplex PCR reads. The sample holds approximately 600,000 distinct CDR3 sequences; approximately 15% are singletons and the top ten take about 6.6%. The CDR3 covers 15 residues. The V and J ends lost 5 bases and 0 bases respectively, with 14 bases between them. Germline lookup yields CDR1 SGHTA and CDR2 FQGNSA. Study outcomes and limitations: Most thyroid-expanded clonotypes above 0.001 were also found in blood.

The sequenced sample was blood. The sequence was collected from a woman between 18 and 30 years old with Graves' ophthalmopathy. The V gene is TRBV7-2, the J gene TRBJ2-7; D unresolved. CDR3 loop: CASSPSDVSSYEQYF. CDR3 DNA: TGTGCCAGCAGCCCATCGGACGTTAGCTCCTACGAGCAGTACTTC.